These T cell receptor beta chains were read from a single sample in a study of Ad26.COV2.S vaccination and SARS-CoV-2 variants. Libraries were prepared by immunoSEQ multiplex PCR; TCRdb keeps only in-frame clonotypes and omits some of them. The data hold around 320,000 clones, with about 86% observed a single time. The sample in question was peripheral blood, obtained in a trial of Ad26.COV2.S vaccine versus placebo. These receptors were taken from a person between 18 and 65 years old who received the Ad26.COV2.S COVID-19 vaccine or a placebo. Each CDR3 is given with its conserved first and last residue. Each record gives: clone size, J gene, V gene, D gene, CDR3 protein, CDR3 DNA. A D gene is named only where the DNA matches it firmly. Clone size is given for some rows only: seen once, a few or many times, or a class if the clone is expanded.

clone_size: -
j_call: TRBJ1-1
v_call: TRBV5-1
d_call: -
cdr3_aa: CASSRTPSKNTEAFF
cdr3_nt: TGCGCCAGCAGCCGTACACCTTCCAAGAACACTGAAGCTTTCTTT

clone_size: -
j_call: TRBJ2-3
v_call: TRBV11-2
d_call: -
cdr3_aa: CASSSVSPGFGSDTQYF
cdr3_nt: TGTGCCAGCAGCTCAGTCTCCCCTGGCTTTGGCTCAGATACGCAGTATTTT

clone_size: few
j_call: TRBJ2-5
v_call: TRBV25-1
d_call: -
cdr3_aa: CASSERGGQETQYF
cdr3_nt: TGTGCCAGCAGTGAGCGAGGGGGCCAAGAGACCCAGTACTTC

clone_size: -
j_call: TRBJ2-7
v_call: TRBV5-8
d_call: -
cdr3_aa: CASSFRPQGEYEQYF
cdr3_nt: TGTGCCAGCAGCTTCCGCCCACAGGGTGAATACGAGCAGTACTTC

clone_size: -
j_call: TRBJ1-5
v_call: TRBV10-3
d_call: TRBD1
cdr3_aa: CAISPDRGQGQPQHF
cdr3_nt: TGTGCCATCAGCCCAGACAGGGGGCAAGGCCAGCCCCAGCATTTT

clone_size: -
j_call: TRBJ2-7
v_call: TRBV28
d_call: TRBD1
cdr3_aa: CASSFTIQGLTYEQYF
cdr3_nt: TGTGCCAGCAGTTTTACAATACAGGGGCTCACCTACGAGCAGTACTTC

clone_size: -
j_call: TRBJ2-3
v_call: TRBV7-2
d_call: TRBD2
cdr3_aa: CASNSGLAGTFSTDTQYF
cdr3_nt: TGTGCCAGCAACTCGGGACTAGCGGGGACCTTTAGCACAGATACGCAGTATTTT

clone_size: few
j_call: TRBJ2-1
v_call: TRBV6-4
d_call: -
cdr3_aa: CASSDSSGSYNEQFF
cdr3_nt: TGTGCCAGCAGTGACTCTAGCGGCTCCTACAATGAGCAGTTCTTC

clone_size: -
j_call: TRBJ1-2
v_call: TRBV5-4
d_call: -
cdr3_aa: CASSLASQYGYTF
cdr3_nt: TGTGCCAGCAGCTTGGCAAGCCAGTATGGCTACACCTTC

clone_size: -
j_call: TRBJ2-5
v_call: TRBV3-1/TRBV3-2
d_call: TRBD2
cdr3_aa: CASSLGLVPQETQYF
cdr3_nt: TGTGCCAGCAGCCTTGGACTAGTCCCGCAAGAGACCCAGTACTTC

clone_size: -
j_call: TRBJ1-2
v_call: TRBV6-5
d_call: -
cdr3_aa: CASSQRGGGYTF
cdr3_nt: TGTGCCAGCAGCCAAAGGGGGGGCGGCTACACCTTC

clone_size: -
j_call: TRBJ1-6
v_call: TRBV25-1
d_call: -
cdr3_aa: CASSGQWNSPLHF
cdr3_nt: TGTGCCAGCAGCGGGCAGTGGAATTCACCCCTCCACTTT

clone_size: -
j_call: TRBJ1-4
v_call: TRBV9
d_call: -
cdr3_aa: CASSVGGQYEKLFF
cdr3_nt: TGTGCCAGCAGCGTAGGGGGACAATATGAAAAACTGTTTTTT

clone_size: once
j_call: TRBJ2-3
v_call: TRBV27
d_call: TRBD1
cdr3_aa: CASRDRAPSTDTQYF
cdr3_nt: TGTGCCAGCAGGGACAGGGCCCCAAGCACAGATACGCAGTATTTT

clone_size: -
j_call: TRBJ1-2
v_call: TRBV12-3/TRBV12-4
d_call: -
cdr3_aa: CASRPTENYGYTF
cdr3_nt: TGTGCCAGCAGACCTACAGAAAACTATGGCTACACCTTC

clone_size: once
j_call: TRBJ2-4
v_call: TRBV5-4
d_call: -
cdr3_aa: CASSVSGGGGNIQYF
cdr3_nt: TGTGCCAGCAGCGTATCCGGGGGAGGGGGAAACATTCAGTACTTC

clone_size: -
j_call: TRBJ1-5
v_call: TRBV19
d_call: -
cdr3_aa: CASSIRAGYNQPQHF
cdr3_nt: TGTGCCAGTAGTATTAGGGCAGGGTACAATCAGCCCCAGCATTTT

clone_size: -
j_call: TRBJ1-4
v_call: TRBV19
d_call: -
cdr3_aa: CASRDSGTAPMKLFF
cdr3_nt: TGTGCCAGCCGGGATTCCGGGACGGCCCCTATGAAACTGTTTTTT

clone_size: -
j_call: TRBJ1-1
v_call: TRBV5-1
d_call: -
cdr3_aa: CASSRTANTEAFF
cdr3_nt: TGCGCCAGCTCGAGGACAGCGAACACTGAAGCTTTCTTT

clone_size: few
j_call: TRBJ1-6
v_call: TRBV7-8
d_call: -
cdr3_aa: CASSSGSPLHF
cdr3_nt: TGTGCCAGCAGCTCCGGTTCACCCCTCCACTTT

clone_size: few
j_call: TRBJ1-2
v_call: TRBV2
d_call: -
cdr3_aa: CASSEYDILTGYTF
cdr3_nt: TGTGCCAGCAGTGAATATGACATCTTGACTGGCTACACCTTC

clone_size: -
j_call: TRBJ2-3
v_call: TRBV10-3
d_call: TRBD2
cdr3_aa: CAISEPLAGQASTDTQYF
cdr3_nt: TGTGCCATCAGTGAGCCCCTAGCGGGGCAAGCTAGCACAGATACGCAGTATTTT